This T cell receptor (beta chain) was sequenced in a study of shared clonotypes between healthy human individuals. As defined, naive CD8 cells were CD45RO-negative and positively selected for CCR7, with terminally differentiated effector memory CD45RA+ cells excluded. Donors were healthy HIV-negative adults without recently reported acute infections or vaccinations. CDR1 and CDR2 (germline): MNHEY, SVGAGI. V trimming: 6 bases; J trimming: 6 bases; junction bases outside the gene matches: 8. This CDR3 comprises 14 residues. The protocol was immunoSEQ multiplex PCR, while the TCRdb copy is restricted to in-frame clones and leaves out a portion. The sample gives a few million clones, roughly 93% of which show up once; under 2% is in the top ten.

The sequence derives from a man in his late teens or twenties in good health. Some clones in this sample may be carry-over from other donors' samples. The chain has TRBV6-5 and TRBJ2-1; 7 positions match TRBD2. The sample comprised naive CD8+ T cells from PBMCs. Here the CDR3 reads CASSSPGLTNEQFF. CDR3 coding DNA: TGTGCCAGCAGCAGTCCGGGACTAACCAATGAGCAGTTCTTC.